Presented here are 16 T cell receptor beta chains from one specimen sequenced in a study of blood T cell repertoires in COVID-19. Produced via immunoSEQ multiplex PCR; TCRdb's table is partial and in-frame only. The table shows tens of thousands of clones, with more than 75% occurring only once. Sequencing was performed on peripheral blood. Receptor source: a human donor in a cohort sampled during active COVID-19.

The V call is TRBV5-4, the J call TRBJ2-7, with TRBD1 matching 9 bases. Germline V CDR1 and CDR2: SGHNT, YYREEE (reference sequence). The CDR3 contains 14 residues. With V trimmed by 3 bases and J by 1 base, 2 bases remained unmatched. In DNA, the CDR3 is TGTGCCAGCAGCTCGACAGGGGGATCCTACGAGCAGTACTTC. This encodes CASSSTGGSYEQYF. The complete variable domain, with remaining parts taken from reference TRBV5-4 and TRBJ2-7, reads ETGVTQSPTHLIKTRGQQVTLRCSSQSGHNTVSWYQQALGQGPQFIFQYYREEENGRGNFPPRFSGLQFPNYSSELNVNALELDDSALYLCASSSTGGSYEQYFGPGTRLTVT.

This rearrangement joins TRBV15 to TRBJ2-1; D is perhaps TRBD1 (6 bases). V was trimmed by 3 bases and J by 3 bases, leaving 12 bases between them. Germline V gene data show CDR1 as LNHNV and CDR2 as YYDKDF (reference sequence). The CDR3 covers 15 residues. CDR3: CATSSPGQRYNEQFF. In nucleotides, the CDR3 is TGTGCCACCAGCAGCCCGGGACAACGCTACAATGAGCAGTTCTTC.

The gene calls are TRBV30 and TRBJ2-1; weak D call: TRBD2 (6 bases). The CDR3 has 12 residues. Trimming stripped 5 bases from V and 10 bases from J, with 15 bases between. The germline V gene encodes CDR1 GTSNPN and CDR2 SVGIG (reference sequence). CDR3 in amino acids: CAWETDGGEQFF. CDR3 bases: TGTGCCTGGGAAACGGACGGGGGAGAGCAGTTCTTC.

Concerning this clone: A read error may account for a junction end that differs from germline. This rearrangement joins TRBV5-6 to TRBJ1-2; possibly TRBD1 for D (5 bases). Germline assignment: CDR1 SGHDT and CDR2 YYEEEE. This CDR3 is 14 amino acids long. The CDR3 bases are TGTGCCAGCAGCTTGTGGCATTCGGGGGGGTCCGAAAACTTC. Amino acids: CASSLWHSGGSENF.

The rearrangement uses TRBV5-4 and TRBJ2-3; TRBD2 is a possible D gene (6 bases). V dropped 4 bases and J dropped 1 base, with 10 bases sitting between them. The germline gives CDR1 SGHNT, CDR2 YYREEE (reference sequence). CDR3 size: 14 residues. CDR3 sequence (DNA): TGTGCCAGCAGCCCCCGCGGGGGCACAGATACGCAGTATTTT. It codes for CASSPRGGTDTQYF.

The chain has TRBV5-1 and TRBJ2-1; 11 nucleotides line up with TRBD2. Trimming cost V 5 bases and J 12 bases; bases outside gene matches: 7. This CDR3 spans 13 amino acids. Germline CDR1 reads SGHRS; CDR2 reads YFSETQ. CDR3 amino acids: CASRTSGAPRQFF. The CDR3 DNA is TGCGCCAGCAGGACTAGCGGGGCCCCGCGGCAGTTCTTC.

The count of this clone is one. V is TRBV7-2 and J is TRBJ1-1; D not resolved. CDR1 is SGHTA and CDR2 is FQGNSA in the germline V gene. Trimming removed 7 bases at V and 6 bases at J, with 9 bases between. The length of the CDR3 is 11 residues. CDR3 nucleotide sequence: TGTGCCAGCACCCAGGTTGCTGAAGCTTTCTTT. Translated, it gives CASTQVAEAFF.

The chain recombines TRBV4-1 with TRBJ1-1; 8 bases align to TRBD1. With V trimmed by 3 bases and J by 3 bases, 15 bases remained unmatched. CDR1 and CDR2 (germline): MGHRA, YSYEKL. The CDR3 sequence is 18 residues long. The CDR3 loop is CASSQTPRGRRGHTEAFF. The CDR3 nucleotides read TGCGCCAGCAGCCAGACTCCCAGGGGGCGAAGGGGGCACACTGAAGCTTTCTTT.

The genes are TRBV7-9 and TRBJ1-6; 7 bases match TRBD1. V shed 4 bases and J 5 bases; nucleotides not matched to a gene: 5. The germline V gene encodes CDR1 SEHNR and CDR2 FQNEAQ (reference sequence). The CDR3 contains 15 residues. In DNA, the CDR3 is TGTGCCAGCAGCTCAGGACAGGTGAATAATTCACCCCTCCACTTT. Its translation is CASSSGQVNNSPLHF.

The V gene is TRBV10-3, the J gene TRBJ2-5, with 7 bases that match TRBD2. Germline values: CDR1 ENHRY, CDR2 SYGVKD. This CDR3 contains 16 residues. Trimming at V came to 3 bases and at J to 2 bases, leaving 9 bases not matched to a gene. This CDR3 is CAISDPQRGDQETQYF. CDR3 coding DNA: TGTGCCATCAGTGACCCCCAGCGGGGTGATCAAGAGACCCAGTACTTC.

The genes are TRBV7-3 and TRBJ2-3, with 9 nucleotides matching TRBD1. Germline lookup yields CDR1 SGHTA and CDR2 FQGTGA. The CDR3 consists of 15 residues. V shed 6 bases and J 1 base; nucleotides not matched to a gene: 5. CDR3 bases: TGTGCCAGCAGTTTACAGGGGGCGGGCACAGATACGCAGTATTTT. As protein: CASSLQGAGTDTQYF. Full variable domain (outside the CDR3, taken from reference TRBV7-3 and TRBJ2-3): GAGVSQTPSNKVTEKGKYVELRCDPISGHTALYWYRQSLGQGPEFLIYFQGTGAADDSGLPNDRFFAVRPEGSVSTLKIQRTERGDSAVYLCASSLQGAGTDTQYFGPGTRLTVL.

The CDR3 here is CASRGTSGGYTDTQYF. CDR3 coding DNA: TGTGCCAGCAGGGGGACTAGCGGGGGATACACAGATACGCAGTATTTT. V usage is TRBV27 and J usage is TRBJ2-3; 14 bases are a match to TRBD2. Germline V gene sequence: CDR1 MNHEY, CDR2 SMNVEV (reference sequence). CDR3 length: 16 residues. V dropped 6 bases and J dropped 2; count of bases not matched to a gene: 4.

The chain combines TRBV24-1 with TRBJ2-7; D may be TRBD2 (7 bases). Germline V lookup: CDR1 KGHDR, CDR2 SFDVKD. CDR3 length equals 16 residues. The ends were cut back, 8 bases at V and 3 bases at J, with 22 bases in the middle. Written as DNA, the CDR3 is TGTGCCACCACCCAGGGGAGGGCTAGTTCACGCTACGAGCAGTACTTC. Amino acid sequence: CATTQGRASSRYEQYF.

The rearrangement links TRBV5-1 to TRBJ2-7, with 7 nucleotides matching TRBD1. Germline V lookup: CDR1 SGHRS, CDR2 YFSETQ. With V trimmed by 4 bases and J by 6 bases, 10 bases remained unmatched. CDR3 size: 14 residues. DNA of the CDR3: TGCGCCAGCAGCCCGGACAGGACACCTGGCGAGCAGTACTTC. This encodes CASSPDRTPGEQYF.

This chain's CDR3 is CASSPTSGGDIGDTQYF. The CDR3 DNA follows: TGTGCCAGTAGCCCAACTAGCGGGGGGGATATAGGGGATACGCAGTATTTT. The genes are TRBV19 and TRBJ2-3; 13 bases line up with TRBD2. The germline V gene encodes CDR1 LNHDA and CDR2 SQIVND (reference sequence). The CDR3 has 17 amino acids. V lost 6 bases, J lost 6 bases, and 12 bases stayed unmatched.

This clone showed up just a few times. This chain joins TRBV6-1 and TRBJ1-1; D gene unclear. Germline V CDR1 and CDR2: MNHNS, SASEGT. Trimming took 0 bases from V and 5 from J, leaving 25 bases between them. This CDR3 comprises 19 residues. CDR3 DNA: TGTGCCAGCAGTGAAGCGCCAGAAAGGGAGGTGGGCCCTGGGACTGAAGCTTTCTTT. This sequence encodes CASSEAPEREVGPGTEAFF.